The table lists the clone carrying this TCR beta chain with a few counts. This specimen belongs to a study of blood T cell repertoires in COVID-19. At the level of the study: Acute and convalescent COVID-19 samples came from the United States, Italy and Spain. In each case, the material was cDNA or gDNA derived from T cells, B-cell-depleted T cells, or PBMCs.

Per the original data handling: Estimation of nucleated cell counts relied on the amplification of reference gene primers. Profiled with immunoSEQ multiplex PCR; TCRdb holds only in-frame clones, not every one. V, J and clone size were drawn from that table, and D and trimming were deduced from the DNA. The table records approximately 110,000 clones, 80% to 95% of them present only once. Patients of the Seattle cohort, enrolled during active infection, were followed longitudinally. Sequencing was done on a sample of peripheral blood. The sequence was obtained from a man between 45 and 60 years old with COVID-19, enrolled during active disease.

CDR3 bases: TGTGCCAGCAGTCTCAGGGGGCGAGGCACAGATACGCAGTATTTT. This encodes CASSLRGRGTDTQYF. V is TRBV6-2 or TRBV6-3 and J is TRBJ2-3; 8 nucleotides align to TRBD1. With V trimmed by 5 bases and J by 1 base, 5 bases remained unmatched. The germline V gene encodes CDR1 MNHEY and CDR2 SVGEGT. This CDR3 comprises 15 residues.